The entry that follows covers one T cell receptor beta chain sequence. What it binds is not known. At one end the junction does not follow the germline gene, possibly because of a read error. This entry belongs to a study of molecular identifiers for immune sequencing clone quantification. Study-level points and caveats: Clone sizes that are highly expanded could be underestimated when identical TCR molecules share a barcode.

This CDR3 has 19 residues. CDR1 LGHDT and CDR2 YNNKEL come from the germline V gene (reference sequence). Previously reported methods and listed TCR primers produced the bulk TCR libraries. One entry per CDR3 protein results from TCRdb running MiXCR on the PCR reads. This table holds approximately 680,000 distinct CDR3 sequences, 25% found once. The J gene is TRBJ1-1, the V gene TRBV3-1; 7 bases fit TRBD1. Sequencing was performed on naive CD8+ T cells from blood, with Jurkat cell RNA spiked in. Subset here: FACS-sorted CD8+CD4-CCR7+CD45RA+ naive T cells. This clonotype originated in a human donor in good health. Some libraries in this study had Jurkat cell RNA spiked in. The CDR3 DNA reads TGTGCCAGCAGCCAAGAAGGTGGGGCAGGGGAGACAGGGAACCCTGAAGCTTTCTTT. This gives the protein CASSQEGGAGETGNPEAFF.